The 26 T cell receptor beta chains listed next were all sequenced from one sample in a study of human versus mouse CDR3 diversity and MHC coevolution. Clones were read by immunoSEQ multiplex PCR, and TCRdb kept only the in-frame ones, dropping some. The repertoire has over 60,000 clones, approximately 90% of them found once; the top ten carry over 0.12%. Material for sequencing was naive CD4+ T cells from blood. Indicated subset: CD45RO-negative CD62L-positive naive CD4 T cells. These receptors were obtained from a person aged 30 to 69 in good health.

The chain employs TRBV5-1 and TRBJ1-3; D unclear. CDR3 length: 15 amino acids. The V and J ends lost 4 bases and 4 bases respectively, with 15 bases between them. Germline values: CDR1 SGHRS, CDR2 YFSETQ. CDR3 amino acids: CASSPINGVGNTIYF. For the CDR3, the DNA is TGCGCCAGCAGCCCGATCAACGGGGTAGGAAACACCATATATTTT.

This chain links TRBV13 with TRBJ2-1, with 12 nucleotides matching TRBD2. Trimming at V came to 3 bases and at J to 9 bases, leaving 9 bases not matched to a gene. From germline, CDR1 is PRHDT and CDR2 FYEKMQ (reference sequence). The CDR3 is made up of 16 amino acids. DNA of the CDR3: TGTGCCAGCAGCTTGTTGACTAGCGGGAGTGTGGTTGAGCAGTTCTTC. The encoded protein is CASSLLTSGSVVEQFF.

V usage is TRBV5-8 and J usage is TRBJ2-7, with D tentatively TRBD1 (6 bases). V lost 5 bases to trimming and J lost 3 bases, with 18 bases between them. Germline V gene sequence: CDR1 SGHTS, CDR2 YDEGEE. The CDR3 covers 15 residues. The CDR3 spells CASRNAGTPNYEQYF. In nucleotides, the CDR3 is TGTGCCAGCAGAAACGCCGGGACACCCAACTACGAGCAGTACTTC.

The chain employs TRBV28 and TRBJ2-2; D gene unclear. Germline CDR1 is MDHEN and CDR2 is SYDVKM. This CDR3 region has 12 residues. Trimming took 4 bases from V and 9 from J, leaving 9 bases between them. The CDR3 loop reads CASSSVIRELFF. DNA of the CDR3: TGTGCCAGCAGTTCGGTAATCCGGGAGCTGTTTTTT.

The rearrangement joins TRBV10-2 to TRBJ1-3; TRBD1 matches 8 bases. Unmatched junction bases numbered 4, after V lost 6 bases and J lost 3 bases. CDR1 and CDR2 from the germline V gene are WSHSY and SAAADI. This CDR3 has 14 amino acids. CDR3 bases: TGCGCCAGCAGGGACAGGGTTGATGGAAACACCATATATTTT. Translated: CASRDRVDGNTIYF.

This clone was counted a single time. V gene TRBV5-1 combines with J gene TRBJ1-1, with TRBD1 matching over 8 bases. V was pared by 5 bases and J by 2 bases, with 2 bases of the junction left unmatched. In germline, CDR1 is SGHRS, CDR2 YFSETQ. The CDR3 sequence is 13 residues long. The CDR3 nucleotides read TGCGCCAGCAGGACAGGGGTAAACACTGAAGCTTTCTTT. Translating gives CASRTGVNTEAFF. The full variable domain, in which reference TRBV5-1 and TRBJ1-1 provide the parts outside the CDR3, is KAGVTQTPRYLIKTRGQQVTLSCSPISGHRSVSWYQQTPGQGLQFLFEYFSETQRNKGNFPGRFSGRQFSNSRSEMNVSTLELGDSALYLCASRTGVNTEAFFGQGTRLTVV.

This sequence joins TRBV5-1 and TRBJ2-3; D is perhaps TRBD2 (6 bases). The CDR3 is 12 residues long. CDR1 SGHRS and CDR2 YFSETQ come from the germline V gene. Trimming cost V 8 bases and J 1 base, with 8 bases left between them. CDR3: CASREGTDTQYF. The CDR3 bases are TGCGCCAGTAGGGAGGGCACAGATACGCAGTATTTT.

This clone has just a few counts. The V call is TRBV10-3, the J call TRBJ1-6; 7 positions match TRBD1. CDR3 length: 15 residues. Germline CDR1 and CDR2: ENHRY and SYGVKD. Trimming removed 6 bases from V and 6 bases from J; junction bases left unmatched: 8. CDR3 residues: CAISREGQSNSPLHF. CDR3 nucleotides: TGTGCCATCAGCCGCGAGGGACAGTCTAATTCACCCCTCCACTTT.

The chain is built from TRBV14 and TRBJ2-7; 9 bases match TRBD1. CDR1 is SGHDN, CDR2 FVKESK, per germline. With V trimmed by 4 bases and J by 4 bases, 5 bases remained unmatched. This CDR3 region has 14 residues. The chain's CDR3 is CASSLRDREYEQYF. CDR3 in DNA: TGTGCCAGCAGCCTCCGGGACAGGGAGTACGAGCAGTACTTC. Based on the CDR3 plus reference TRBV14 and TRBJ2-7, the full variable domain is EAGVTQFPSHSVIEKGQTVTLRCDPISGHDNLYWYRRVMGKEIKFLLHFVKESKQDESGMPNNRFLAERTGGTYSTLKVQPAELEDSGVYFCASSLRDREYEQYFGPGTRLTVT.

The CDR3 DNA follows: TGTGCCAGCAGTGGACAGGGGGGTCTTGGTGGCTACACCTTC. Translating gives CASSGQGGLGGYTF. The gene calls are TRBV2 and TRBJ1-2; 9 bases align to TRBD1. Per the germline V gene, CDR1 is SNHLY and CDR2 is FYNNEI. The CDR3 totals 14 residues. Germline trimming cut 4 bases from V and 7 bases from J; bases unmatched to any gene: 7.

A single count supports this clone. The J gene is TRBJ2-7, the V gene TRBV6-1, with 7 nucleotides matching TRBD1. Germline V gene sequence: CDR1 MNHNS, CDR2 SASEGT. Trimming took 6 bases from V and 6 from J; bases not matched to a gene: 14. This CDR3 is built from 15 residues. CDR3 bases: TGTGCCAGCAGGACCGCGGACAGGTCCGATTTCGAGCAGTACTTC. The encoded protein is CASRTADRSDFEQYF.

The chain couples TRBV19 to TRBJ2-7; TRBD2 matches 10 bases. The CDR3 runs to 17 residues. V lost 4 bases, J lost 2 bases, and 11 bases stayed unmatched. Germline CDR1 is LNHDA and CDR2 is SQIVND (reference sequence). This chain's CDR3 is CASSTQGASGSTYEQYF. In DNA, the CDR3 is TGTGCCAGTAGTACCCAAGGGGCTAGCGGGAGTACCTACGAGCAGTACTTC.

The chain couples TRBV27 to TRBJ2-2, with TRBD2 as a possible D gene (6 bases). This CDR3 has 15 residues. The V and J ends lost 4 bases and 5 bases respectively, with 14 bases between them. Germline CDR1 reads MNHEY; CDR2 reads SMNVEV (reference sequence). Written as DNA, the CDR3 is TGTGCCAGCAGTTCCCCGACTAGAGAGACCGGGGAGCTGTTTTTT. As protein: CASSSPTRETGELFF.

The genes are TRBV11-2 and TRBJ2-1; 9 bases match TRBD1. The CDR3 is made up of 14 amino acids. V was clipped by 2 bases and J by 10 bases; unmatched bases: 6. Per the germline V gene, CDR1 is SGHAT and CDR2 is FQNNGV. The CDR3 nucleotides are TGTGCCAGCAGCTTAAGGACAGGGGCAGGCGAGCAGTTCTTC. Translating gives CASSLRTGAGEQFF.

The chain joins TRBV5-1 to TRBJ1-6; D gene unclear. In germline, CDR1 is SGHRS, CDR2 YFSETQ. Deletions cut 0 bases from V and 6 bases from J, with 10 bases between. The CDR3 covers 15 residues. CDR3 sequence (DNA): TGCGCCAGCAGCTTGGTCGGGAGGTTTAATTCACCCCTCCACTTT. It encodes CASSLVGRFNSPLHF.

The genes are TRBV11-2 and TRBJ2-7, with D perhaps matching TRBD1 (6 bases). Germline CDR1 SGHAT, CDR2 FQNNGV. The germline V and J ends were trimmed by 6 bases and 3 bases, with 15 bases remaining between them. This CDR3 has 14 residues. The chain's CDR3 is CASSFGQGNYEQYF. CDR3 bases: TGTGCCAGCAGTTTCGGGCAGGGGAACTACGAGCAGTACTTC.

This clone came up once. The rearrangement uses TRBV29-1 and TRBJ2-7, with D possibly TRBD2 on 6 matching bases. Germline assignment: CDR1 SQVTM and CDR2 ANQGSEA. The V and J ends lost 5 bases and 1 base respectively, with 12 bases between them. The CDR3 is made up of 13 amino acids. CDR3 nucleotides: TGCAGCGTTAGGGGACTCCTTTCCTACGAGCAGTACTTC. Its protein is CSVRGLLSYEQYF.

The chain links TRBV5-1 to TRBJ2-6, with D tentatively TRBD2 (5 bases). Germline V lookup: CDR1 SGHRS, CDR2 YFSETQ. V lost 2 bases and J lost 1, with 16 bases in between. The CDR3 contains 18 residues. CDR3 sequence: CASSLTGSVGSGANVLTF. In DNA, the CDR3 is TGCGCCAGCAGCTTAACGGGATCGGTCGGGTCTGGGGCCAACGTCCTGACTTTC.

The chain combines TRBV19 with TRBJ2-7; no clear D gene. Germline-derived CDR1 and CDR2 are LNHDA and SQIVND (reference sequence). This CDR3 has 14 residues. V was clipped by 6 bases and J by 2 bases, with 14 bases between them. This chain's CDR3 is CASSLREATYEQYF. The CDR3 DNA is TGTGCCAGTAGCCTACGCGAGGCTACCTACGAGCAGTACTTC.

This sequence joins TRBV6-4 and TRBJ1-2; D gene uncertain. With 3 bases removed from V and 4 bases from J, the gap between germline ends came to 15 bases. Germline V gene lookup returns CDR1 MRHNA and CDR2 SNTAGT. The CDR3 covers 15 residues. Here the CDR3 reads CASSDPSETTYGYTF. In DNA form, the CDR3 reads TGTGCCAGCAGTGATCCCAGCGAAACTACCTATGGCTACACCTTC.

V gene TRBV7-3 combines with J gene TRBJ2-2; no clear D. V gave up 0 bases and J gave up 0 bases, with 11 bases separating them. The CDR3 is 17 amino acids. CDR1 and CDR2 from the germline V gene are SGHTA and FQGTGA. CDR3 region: CASSLTSPIANTGELFF. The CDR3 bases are TGTGCCAGCAGCTTAACCAGTCCGATCGCGAACACCGGGGAGCTGTTTTTT. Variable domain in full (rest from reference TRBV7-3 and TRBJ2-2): GAGVSQTPSNKVTEKGKYVELRCDPISGHTALYWYRQSLGQGPEFLIYFQGTGAADDSGLPNDRFFAVRPEGSVSTLKIQRTERGDSAVYLCASSLTSPIANTGELFFGEGSRLTVL.

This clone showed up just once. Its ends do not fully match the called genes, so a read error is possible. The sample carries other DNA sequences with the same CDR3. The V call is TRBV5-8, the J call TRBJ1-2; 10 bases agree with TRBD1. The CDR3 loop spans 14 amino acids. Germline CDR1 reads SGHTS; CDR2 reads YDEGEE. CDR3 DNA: TGCGCCAGCAGCCCGGACAGGGGGAACTATGGCTACACCTTC. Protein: CASSPDRGNYGYTF.

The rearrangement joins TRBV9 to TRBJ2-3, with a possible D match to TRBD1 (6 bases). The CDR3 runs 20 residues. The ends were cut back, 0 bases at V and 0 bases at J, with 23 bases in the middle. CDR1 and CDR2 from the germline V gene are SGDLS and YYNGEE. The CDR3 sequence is CASSVAAPVGTPRSTDTQYF. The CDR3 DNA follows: TGTGCCAGCAGCGTAGCTGCCCCGGTCGGGACACCTCGAAGCACAGATACGCAGTATTTT.

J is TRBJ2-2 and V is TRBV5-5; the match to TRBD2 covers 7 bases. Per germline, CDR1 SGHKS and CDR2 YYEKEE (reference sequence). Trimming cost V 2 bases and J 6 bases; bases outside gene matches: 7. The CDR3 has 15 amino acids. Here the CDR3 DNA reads TGTGCCAGCAGCTTTGGCCCGGGGGGACCCGGGGAGCTGTTTTTT. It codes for CASSFGPGGPGELFF.

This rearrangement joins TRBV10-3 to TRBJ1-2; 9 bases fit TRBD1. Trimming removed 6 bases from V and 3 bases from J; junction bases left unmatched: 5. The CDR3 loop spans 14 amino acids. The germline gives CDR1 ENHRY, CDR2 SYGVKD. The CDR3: CAIREGQGDYGYTF. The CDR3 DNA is TGTGCCATCAGGGAGGGACAGGGAGACTATGGCTACACCTTC.

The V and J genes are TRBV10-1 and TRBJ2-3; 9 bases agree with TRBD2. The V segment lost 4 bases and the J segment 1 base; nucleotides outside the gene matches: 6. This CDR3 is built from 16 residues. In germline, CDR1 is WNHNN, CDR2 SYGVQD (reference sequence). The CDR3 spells CASSARTSARTDTQYF. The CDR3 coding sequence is TGCGCCAGCAGTGCGCGGACTAGCGCCCGCACAGATACGCAGTATTTT.